Listed below are T cell receptor beta chains from one sample, sequenced in a study of immune evolution from preneoplasia to lung adenocarcinoma. Some clones are missing from TCRdb's copy, which holds only in-frame ones; the method was immunoSEQ multiplex PCR. Seen here are more than 13,000 clones, about 80% observed once, and the top ten hold roughly 5%. The sequenced sample was FFPE minimally invasive lung adenocarcinoma tissue. Receptors were obtained from a person aged 70 to 79 with lung adenocarcinoma. The CDR3 runs from the conserved cysteine through the conserved F or W. A D gene is named only where the DNA matches it firmly. Clone size is shown for a subset of rows, as once, few, many or a class of expanded clone.

clone size	J gene	V gene	D gene	CDR3 protein	CDR3 DNA
few	TRBJ1-5	TRBV19	NA	CASSGLAVNQPQHF	TGTGCCAGTAGCGGACTCGCGGTCAATCAGCCCCAGCATTTT
NA	TRBJ2-1	TRBV7-8	TRBD2	CASSLDLAGGRNEQFF	TGTGCCAGCAGCTTAGACCTAGCGGGGGGGCGCAATGAGCAGTTCTTC
few	TRBJ2-1	TRBV18	NA	CASSVLIGNSYNEQFF	TGTGCCAGCTCAGTCCTGATTGGGAACTCCTACAATGAGCAGTTCTTC
NA	TRBJ2-3	TRBV9	NA	CASSAGVTPTDTQYF	TGTGCCAGCAGCGCCGGAGTTACACCCACAGATACGCAGTATTTT
few	TRBJ2-7	TRBV30	NA	CAWSGPRGYEQYF	TGTGCCTGGAGTGGTCCCAGGGGCTACGAGCAGTACTTC
NA	TRBJ2-5	TRBV2	TRBD2	CASSEGGGAAETQYF	TGTGCCAGCAGTGAAGGCGGGGGGGCCGCTGAGACCCAGTACTTC
NA	TRBJ2-5	TRBV5-1	TRBD1	CASSLSGGGETQYF	TGCGCCAGCAGCTTGTCAGGGGGCGGAGAGACCCAGTACTTC
NA	TRBJ2-3	TRBV28	NA	CASTLLPLDTQYF	TGTGCCAGCACCCTACTCCCCTTAGATACGCAGTATTTT
NA	TRBJ1-3	TRBV5-1	NA	CASSLVGSGNTIYF	TGCGCCAGCAGCTTGGTGGGTTCTGGAAACACCATATATTTT
NA	TRBJ2-2	TRBV6-6	TRBD2	CASSYPLAGGTGELFF	TGTGCCAGCAGTTATCCTTTAGCGGGAGGGACCGGGGAGCTGTTTTTT
NA	TRBJ2-3	TRBV11-3	TRBD2	CASSYLDGGRGDTQYF	TGTGCCAGCAGCTACCTTGATGGCGGGAGAGGCGATACGCAGTATTTT
NA	TRBJ2-3	TRBV11-3	NA	CASSLSDTQYF	TGTGCCAGCAGCTTATCAGATACGCAGTATTTT
once	TRBJ1-2	TRBV28	TRBD1	CASSLGPGQGVGYTF	TGTGCCAGCAGTTTAGGCCCGGGACAGGGTGTTGGCTACACCTTC
NA	TRBJ2-6	TRBV30	TRBD1	CAWSGTGPSGANVLTF	TGTGCCTGGTCCGGGACAGGGCCCTCTGGGGCCAACGTCCTGACTTTC
NA	TRBJ1-5	TRBV6-6	NA	CASSYQANNQPQHF	TGTGCCAGCAGTTACCAGGCTAACAATCAGCCCCAGCATTTT
NA	TRBJ2-1	TRBV4-2	TRBD2	CASSQVGGGQSSYNEQFF	TGTGCCAGCAGCCAAGTCGGGGGGGGCCAGAGCTCCTACAATGAGCAGTTCTTC
NA	TRBJ1-2	TRBV7-8	NA	CASSLGIGNYGYTF	TGTGCCAGCAGCTTAGGGATCGGTAACTATGGCTACACCTTC
NA	TRBJ1-2	TRBV7-3	NA	CASSSGTVGDGYTF	TGTGCCAGCAGCTCAGGGACGGTGGGAGATGGCTACACCTTC
NA	TRBJ2-3	TRBV14	NA	CASSRTGPDTQYF	TGTGCCAGCAGTCGGACTGGCCCAGATACGCAGTATTTT
NA	TRBJ2-7	TRBV15	TRBD1	CATSRETGEDEQYF	TGTGCCACCAGCAGGGAGACAGGGGAAGACGAGCAGTACTTC
NA	TRBJ1-2	TRBV12-5	NA	CASAREGGAAGYTF	TGTGCTAGTGCCAGGGAGGGGGGGGCAGCTGGCTACACCTTC
NA	TRBJ2-7	TRBV20-1	TRBD2	CSGLALYEQYF	TGCAGTGGACTAGCTCTCTACGAGCAGTACTTC
once	TRBJ2-7	TRBV28	TRBD2	CASMSGLGTYEQYF	TGTGCCAGCATGTCGGGACTAGGGACCTACGAGCAGTACTTC
NA	TRBJ2-7	TRBV25-1	NA	CASSGKGIGAYEQYF	TGTGCCAGCAGTGGGAAGGGGATCGGGGCCTACGAGCAGTACTTC
NA	TRBJ2-7	TRBV15	NA	CATSRDHVEQYF	TGTGCCACCAGCAGAGATCACGTCGAGCAGTACTTC
NA	TRBJ1-1	TRBV7-2	NA	CASSLDQDEAFF	TGTGCCAGCAGCTTAGATCAGGATGAAGCTTTCTTT
NA	TRBJ1-5	TRBV6-6	NA	CASSYGGQFANQPQHF	TGTGCCAGCAGTTACGGTGGGCAGTTTGCGAATCAGCCCCAGCATTTT
medium-sized	TRBJ2-7	TRBV14	TRBD2	CASSPLGEKLASDYF	TGTGCCAGCAGCCCCCTCGGGGAAAAACTAGCGTCGGATTACTTC
NA	TRBJ1-5	TRBV4-1	TRBD1	CASSQGPPTGDQPQHF	TGCGCCAGCAGCCAAGGCCCCCCGACAGGGGATCAGCCCCAGCATTTT
NA	TRBJ2-7	TRBV29-1	NA	CSAIGLVPSYEQYF	TGCAGCGCTATAGGACTGGTCCCCTCCTACGAGCAGTACTTC
once	TRBJ2-7	TRBV5-1	NA	CASSGGGATTYEQYF	TGCGCCAGCAGCGGAGGGGGGGCGACTACCTACGAGCAGTACTTC
large	TRBJ1-2	TRBV7-9	TRBD1	CASSVRGNVDYGYTF	TGTGCCAGCAGCGTCAGGGGGAATGTAGACTATGGCTACACCTTC
once	TRBJ2-7	TRBV28	NA	CASRMGSYEQYF	TGTGCCAGCAGAATGGGTTCCTACGAGCAGTACTTC
NA	TRBJ2-7	TRBV7-9	NA	CAGAYGGGYEQYF	TGTGCCGGTGCATATGGAGGGGGCTACGAGCAGTACTTC
NA	TRBJ2-1	TRBV10-1	TRBD2	CASTLAGTSEGEQFF	TGCGCCAGCACCCTAGCCGGGACTAGCGAAGGTGAGCAGTTCTTC
NA	TRBJ2-7	TRBV18	TRBD1	CASSPRQGLGYEQYF	TGTGCCAGCTCACCGAGACAGGGGTTGGGCTACGAGCAGTACTTC
NA	TRBJ2-1	TRBV7-2	NA	CASSPLVTQFF	TGTGCCAGCAGCCCGCTAGTGACGCAGTTCTTC
NA	TRBJ1-4	TRBV28	NA	CASSPRVLNEKLFF	TGTGCCAGCAGTCCACGGGTACTCAATGAAAAACTGTTTTTT
NA	TRBJ2-1	TRBV27	TRBD1	CASSPSGGDEQFF	TGTGCCAGCAGTCCCTCAGGGGGAGATGAGCAGTTCTTC
NA	TRBJ1-6	TRBV7-6	NA	CASSLATQVNSPLHF	TGTGCCAGCAGCTTAGCGACGCAGGTTAATTCACCCCTCCACTTT
NA	TRBJ2-1	TRBV2	NA	CASSVGAYNEQFF	TGTGCCAGCAGTGTCGGGGCGTACAATGAGCAGTTCTTC